These 13 T cell receptor beta chains were all obtained from the same sample, sequenced in a study of T cell responses to AZD1222 COVID-19 vaccine. Assay used: immunoSEQ multiplex PCR; TCRdb lists only in-frame clones, some missing. The data contain some 120,000 clones, approximately 90% of them seen just once; the ten biggest clones take up approximately 1.5%. Sequencing was performed on peripheral blood, taken on day 0 of AZD1222 vaccination. The receptors shown here come from an adult in good health.

This chain uses TRBV18 with TRBJ1-5; D perhaps matches TRBD1 (5 bases). V was cut by 1 base and J by 3 bases, with 10 bases left in between. In germline, CDR1 is KGHSH, CDR2 LQKENI. This CDR3 is built from 15 residues. The CDR3 nucleotides read TGTGCCAGCTCACCACAAGACAGTTTCAATCAGCCCCAGCATTTT. Translation: CASSPQDSFNQPQHF. Based on the CDR3 plus reference TRBV18 and TRBJ1-5, the full variable domain is NAGVMQNPRHLVRRRGQEARLRCSPMKGHSHVYWYRQLPEEGLKFMVYLQKENIIDESGMPKERFSAEFPKEGPSILRIQQVVRGDSAAYFCASSPQDSFNQPQHFGDGTRLSIL.

The rearrangement joins TRBV9 to TRBJ1-3, with D possibly TRBD1 on 5 matching bases. V dropped 4 bases and J dropped 4 bases, with 15 bases sitting between them. The CDR3 length is 15 residues. Germline V gene sequence: CDR1 SGDLS, CDR2 YYNGEE. DNA for the CDR3: TGTGCCAGCAGCCCACACCATGGGGCCGGAAACACCATATATTTT. Translation gives CASSPHHGAGNTIYF.

This clone was picked up one time. The genes are TRBV11-3 and TRBJ2-1; unclear D gene. The CDR3 is 12 amino acids. V shed 4 bases and J shed 7 bases, with 8 bases lying between them. Per the germline V gene, CDR1 is SGHNT and CDR2 is YENEEA. The CDR3 nucleotides are TGTGCCAGCAGCTCCCCCGGTAATGAGCAGTTCTTC. This sequence encodes CASSSPGNEQFF.

V is TRBV24-1 and J is TRBJ2-3, with 12 nucleotides matching TRBD1. After removal of 4 bases from V and 2 bases from J, the junction contained 6 bases not matched to a gene. The germline V gene encodes CDR1 KGHDR and CDR2 SFDVKD. The CDR3 runs 17 residues. The CDR3 reads CATSDPGQGAFTDTQYF. The CDR3 bases are TGTGCCACCAGTGACCCGGGACAGGGGGCCTTCACAGATACGCAGTATTTT.

V usage is TRBV6-5 and J usage is TRBJ1-3, with TRBD1 matching over 7 bases. The ends lost 4 bases at V and 15 bases at J; junction bases unmatched: 12. The germline V gene has CDR1 MNHEY and CDR2 SVGAGI. This CDR3 spans 13 amino acids. The CDR3: CASSLASGTETYF. The DNA of the CDR3 is TGTGCCAGCAGTTTAGCTTCCGGGACAGAGACATATTTT.

The V call is TRBV12-3 or TRBV12-4, the J call TRBJ2-1; a weak D match, TRBD1 (6 bases). Deletions cut 3 bases from V and 12 bases from J, with 9 bases between. The CDR3 has 11 residues. Here the CDR3 reads CASSFGGPQFF. The CDR3 bases are TGTGCCAGCAGTTTTGGGGGCCCGCAGTTCTTC.

The gene calls are TRBV18 and TRBJ2-7; the D gene is possibly TRBD1 (5 bases). This CDR3 has 12 amino acids. V lost 3 bases and J 4 bases, leaving 7 bases between the germline ends. Germline values: CDR1 KGHSH, CDR2 LQKENI. CDR3 amino acids: CASSPTGYEQYF. The CDR3 DNA reads as TGTGCCAGCTCACCCACAGGATACGAGCAGTACTTC. Using reference TRBV18 and TRBJ2-7 for the parts outside the CDR3, the full variable domain is NAGVMQNPRHLVRRRGQEARLRCSPMKGHSHVYWYRQLPEEGLKFMVYLQKENIIDESGMPKERFSAEFPKEGPSILRIQQVVRGDSAAYFCASSPTGYEQYFGPGTRLTVT.

The V call is TRBV2, the J call TRBJ2-7; 7 positions agree with TRBD1. The CDR3 is 16 residues long. CDR1 and CDR2 (germline): SNHLY, FYNNEI. Trimming removed 2 bases from V and 4 bases from J; junction bases left unmatched: 11. CDR3 coding DNA: TGTGCCAGCAGTGAATTGGTGACAGGGACATCATACGAGCAGTACTTC. This encodes CASSELVTGTSYEQYF.

The chain joins TRBV7-9 to TRBJ1-2; 10 positions agree with TRBD1. With V trimmed by 2 bases and J by 6 bases, 6 bases remained unmatched. The CDR3 is made up of 15 amino acids. The germline V gene has CDR1 SEHNR and CDR2 FQNEAQ (reference sequence). CDR3 DNA sequence: TGTGCCAGCAGCTTAATGGTGACAGGGGGCAATGGCTACACCTTC. It encodes CASSLMVTGGNGYTF.

The rearrangement joins TRBV6-5 to TRBJ1-5; possibly TRBD1 for D (5 bases). The length of the CDR3 is 15 residues. The germline gives CDR1 MNHEY, CDR2 SVGAGI. The V end was cut by 11 bases, the J end by 2 bases, with 19 bases between. The CDR3: CAGSKGVRGNQPQHF. The CDR3 coding sequence is TGTGCCGGGTCAAAAGGGGTGCGAGGCAATCAGCCCCAGCATTTT.

The V gene is TRBV6-5, the J gene TRBJ1-2; no reliable D call. The V gene's germline CDR1 is MNHEY and CDR2 SVGAGI. Trimming removed 4 bases from V and 4 bases from J, with 19 bases in between. The length of the CDR3 is 16 residues. As DNA, the CDR3 is TGTGCCAGCAGTTCGCCAGCAACAGCCCAGTCCTATGGCTACACCTTC. Its protein is CASSSPATAQSYGYTF.

The rearrangement links TRBV30 to TRBJ1-5; TRBD1 might be the D (5 bases). Looked up from germline, CDR1 is GTSNPN and CDR2 is SVGIG (reference sequence). The CDR3 covers 17 residues. V lost 0 bases, J lost 7 bases, and 22 bases lay in between. The CDR3, as DNA: TGTGCCTGGAGTGTACCTGGTTGGAGTCCTCGGGGGCAGCCCCAGCATTTT. Translating gives CAWSVPGWSPRGQPQHF.

This chain uses TRBV18 with TRBJ2-2; D may be TRBD1 (5 bases). Germline V gene sequence: CDR1 KGHSH, CDR2 LQKENI. V was cut by 1 base and J by 4 bases, with 10 bases left in between. CDR3 size: 15 residues. The DNA for the CDR3 is TGTGCCAGCTCACCACTTGCAGGGCCCACCGGGGAGCTGTTTTTT. Its translation is CASSPLAGPTGELFF.